A selection of T cell receptor beta chains follows, all from one sample in a study of cytomegalovirus exposure and HLA in healthy donors. The data were produced by immunoSEQ multiplex PCR, yet TCRdb's version contains in-frame clones alone and is incomplete. The profile covers roughly 100,000 clones, with about 13% appearing a single time and approximately 15% taken by the ten largest. The sample comprised PBMCs. The source of these receptors is a man between 35 and 55 years old in good health and CMV-seropositive. CDR3s include the opening cysteine and the closing phenylalanine or tryptophan. Each record gives: J gene, V gene, CDR3 protein.

TRBJ2-3,TRBV5-1,CASSLGAGGTDTQYF
TRBJ2-7,TRBV6-5,CASTSPGTFFYEQYF
TRBJ1-1,TRBV5-6,CASSPLGGMNTEAFF
TRBJ2-1,TRBV11-2,CASSLDGQAYNEQFF
TRBJ2-7,TRBV18,CASSPGTGVFHEQYF
TRBJ2-5,TRBV2,CASSYSQETQYF
TRBJ2-7,TRBV7-2,CASSLAGGTYEQYF
TRBJ2-7,TRBV10-3,CAISPDVGRAAYEQYF
TRBJ1-2,TRBV7-6,CASSPQTGGSYGYTF
TRBJ1-1,TRBV2,CATHRYAEAFF
TRBJ1-1,TRBV6-1,CASSAPGVKAFF
TRBJ2-6,TRBV30,CAWSERDRASRRANVLTF
TRBJ1-3,TRBV7-6,CASSELTRGNTIYF
TRBJ1-5,TRBV19,CASSPPGHQPQHF
TRBJ1-4,TRBV30,CAWSTGTGVEKLFF
TRBJ2-7,TRBV29-1,CSGRDRDFDEQYF
TRBJ2-1,TRBV5-1,CASSSTGTRDNEQFF
TRBJ2-5,TRBV6-5,CASSSIAGVETQYF
TRBJ2-5,TRBV30,CAWRAPGLAGVETQYF